This is a list of T cell receptor beta chains from one sample in a study of vaccination effects on CD4 cells after COVID-19. What these receptors recognize is not known. Clones were sequenced by immunoSEQ multiplex PCR, and TCRdb holds only the in-frame ones, with some missing. The table shows approximately 74,000 clones, with roughly 73% occurring only once. Source: CD4+ T cells from PBMCs cultured without peptide, taken after COVID-19 vaccination. These receptors were obtained from a human donor who received a COVID-19 vaccine. The CDR3 runs from the conserved cysteine through the conserved F or W. D genes are given only for firm matches. Rows may omit the clone size; those that give it use once, few, many or a size class.

d_gene: .; j_gene: TRBJ1-2; abundance: .; v_gene: TRBV27; CDR3aa: CASSSRVGISYGYTF; CDR3nt: TGTGCCAGCAGTTCCCGGGTGGGGATTAGCTATGGCTACACCTTC
d_gene: .; j_gene: TRBJ1-2; abundance: .; v_gene: TRBV19; CDR3aa: CASAPWSRAGYGYTF; CDR3nt: TGTGCCAGTGCCCCCTGGTCGCGGGCTGGGTATGGCTACACCTTC
d_gene: .; j_gene: TRBJ1-2; abundance: .; v_gene: TRBV5-4; CDR3aa: CASSLDSANYGYTF; CDR3nt: TGTGCCAGCAGCTTAGACAGCGCTAACTATGGCTACACCTTC
d_gene: TRBD1; j_gene: TRBJ1-2; abundance: .; v_gene: TRBV18; CDR3aa: CASSPPLTGVGGYTF; CDR3nt: TGTGCCAGCTCACCACCCCTAACAGGGGTTGGCGGCTACACCTTC
d_gene: .; j_gene: TRBJ1-2; abundance: .; v_gene: TRBV7-2; CDR3aa: CASSLEQISNYGYTF; CDR3nt: TGTGCCAGCAGCTTAGAGCAGATATCTAACTATGGCTACACCTTC
d_gene: TRBD1; j_gene: TRBJ1-4; abundance: .; v_gene: TRBV6-1; CDR3aa: CASSDRGQANEKLFF; CDR3nt: TGTGCCAGCAGTGACCGGGGACAGGCTAATGAAAAACTGTTTTTT
d_gene: .; j_gene: TRBJ1-3; abundance: .; v_gene: TRBV5-4; CDR3aa: CASSLRAESGSTIYF; CDR3nt: TGTGCCAGCAGCTTGAGGGCAGAGTCTGGAAGCACCATATATTTT
d_gene: TRBD2; j_gene: TRBJ2-1; abundance: .; v_gene: TRBV5-4; CDR3aa: CASSLGVAGGHYNEQFF; CDR3nt: TGTGCCAGCAGCCTGGGGGTAGCGGGGGGGCACTACAATGAGCAGTTCTTC
d_gene: .; j_gene: TRBJ2-1; abundance: .; v_gene: TRBV7-3; CDR3aa: CASSPDHSYNEQFF; CDR3nt: TGTGCCAGCAGTCCGGACCACTCCTACAATGAGCAGTTCTTC
d_gene: TRBD2; j_gene: TRBJ2-4; abundance: .; v_gene: TRBV4-3; CDR3aa: CASSQDIAGGLKNIQYF; CDR3nt: TGCGCCAGCAGCCAAGATATTGCGGGGGGGCTTAAAAACATTCAGTACTTC
d_gene: TRBD1; j_gene: TRBJ1-2; abundance: .; v_gene: TRBV19; CDR3aa: CASRDRDHSGYGYTF; CDR3nt: TGTGCCAGTCGGGACAGGGATCATTCCGGCTATGGCTACACCTTC
d_gene: .; j_gene: TRBJ1-4; abundance: .; v_gene: TRBV18; CDR3aa: CASSPPGGLVQIEKLFF; CDR3nt: TGTGCCAGCTCACCACCGGGGGGCCTCGTACAGATTGAAAAACTGTTTTTT
d_gene: TRBD1; j_gene: TRBJ1-1; abundance: .; v_gene: TRBV18; CDR3aa: CASSTAGTGVMNTEAFF; CDR3nt: TGTGCCAGCTCAACCGCCGGGACAGGAGTCATGAACACTGAAGCTTTCTTT
d_gene: .; j_gene: TRBJ1-5; abundance: few; v_gene: TRBV4-2; CDR3aa: CASSQEEGVQPQHF; CDR3nt: TGTGCCAGCAGCCAAGAGGAGGGGGTTCAGCCCCAGCATTTT
d_gene: .; j_gene: TRBJ1-5; abundance: .; v_gene: TRBV11-2; CDR3aa: CASSLTGSNQPQHF; CDR3nt: TGTGCCAGCAGCCTGACAGGCAGCAATCAGCCCCAGCATTTT
d_gene: .; j_gene: TRBJ1-1; abundance: .; v_gene: TRBV30; CDR3aa: CAWSVNQNTEAFF; CDR3nt: TGTGCCTGGAGTGTAAACCAGAACACTGAAGCTTTCTTT
d_gene: .; j_gene: TRBJ2-2; abundance: .; v_gene: TRBV2; CDR3aa: CASNPPLGELFF; CDR3nt: TGTGCCAGCAACCCGCCCTTGGGGGAGCTGTTTTTT
d_gene: .; j_gene: TRBJ2-3; abundance: .; v_gene: TRBV7-9; CDR3aa: CASSLTDTQYF; CDR3nt: TGTGCCAGCAGCTTGACAGATACGCAGTATTTT
d_gene: .; j_gene: TRBJ1-5; abundance: once; v_gene: TRBV2; CDR3aa: CASSVGGFSNQPQHF; CDR3nt: TGTGCCAGCAGTGTTGGGGGATTTAGCAATCAGCCCCAGCATTTT
d_gene: .; j_gene: TRBJ1-4; abundance: .; v_gene: TRBV5-6; CDR3aa: CASSDLSAGPEKLFF; CDR3nt: TGTGCCAGCAGCGATCTGAGTGCAGGGCCCGAAAAACTGTTTTTT
d_gene: TRBD2; j_gene: TRBJ2-5; abundance: .; v_gene: TRBV7-2; CDR3aa: CASSLTSAGGGPVSETQYF; CDR3nt: TGTGCCAGCAGCTTAACCTCGGCGGGCGGGGGGCCCGTATCTGAGACCCAGTACTTC